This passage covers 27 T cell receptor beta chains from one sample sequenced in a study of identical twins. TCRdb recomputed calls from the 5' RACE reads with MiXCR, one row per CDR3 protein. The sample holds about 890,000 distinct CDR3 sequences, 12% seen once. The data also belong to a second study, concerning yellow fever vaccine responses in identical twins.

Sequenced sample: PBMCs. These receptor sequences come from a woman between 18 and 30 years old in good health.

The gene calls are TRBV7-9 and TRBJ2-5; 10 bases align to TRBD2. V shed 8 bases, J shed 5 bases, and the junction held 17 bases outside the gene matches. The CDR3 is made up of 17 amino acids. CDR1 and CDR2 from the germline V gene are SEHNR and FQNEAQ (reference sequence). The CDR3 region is CASVRGLASGSGETQYF. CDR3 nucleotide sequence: TGTGCCAGCGTAAGGGGTTTGGCTAGCGGGAGCGGCGAGACCCAGTACTTC.

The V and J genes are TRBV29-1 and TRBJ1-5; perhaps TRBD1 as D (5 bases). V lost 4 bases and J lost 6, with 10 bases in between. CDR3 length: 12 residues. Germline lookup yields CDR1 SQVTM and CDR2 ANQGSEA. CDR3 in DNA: TGCAGCGTTGTGAAGGGGATTCAGCCCCAGCATTTT. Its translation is CSVVKGIQPQHF. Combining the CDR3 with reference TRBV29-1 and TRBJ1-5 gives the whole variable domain SAVISQKPSRDICQRGTSLTIQCQVDSQVTMMFWYRQQPGQSLTLIATANQGSEATYESGFVIDKFPISRPNLTFSTLTVSNMSPEDSSIYLCSVVKGIQPQHFGDGTRLSIL.

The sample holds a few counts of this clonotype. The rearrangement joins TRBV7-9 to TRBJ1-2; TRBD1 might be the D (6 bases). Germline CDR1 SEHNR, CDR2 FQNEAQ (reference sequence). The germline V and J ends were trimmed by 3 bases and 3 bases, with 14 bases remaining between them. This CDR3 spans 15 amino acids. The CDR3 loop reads CASSLDRLPDYGYTF. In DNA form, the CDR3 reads TGTGCCAGCAGCTTGGACAGACTCCCAGACTATGGCTACACCTTC.

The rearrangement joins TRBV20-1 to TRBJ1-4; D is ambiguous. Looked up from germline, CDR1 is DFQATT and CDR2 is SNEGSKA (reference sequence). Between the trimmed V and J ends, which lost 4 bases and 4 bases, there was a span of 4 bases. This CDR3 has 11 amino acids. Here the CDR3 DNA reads TGCAGTGCTAAAGTTAATGAAAAACTGTTTTTT. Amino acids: CSAKVNEKLFF.

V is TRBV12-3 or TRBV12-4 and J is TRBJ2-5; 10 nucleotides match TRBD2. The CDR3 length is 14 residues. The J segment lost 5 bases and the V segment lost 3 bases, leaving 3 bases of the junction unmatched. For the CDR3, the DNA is TGTGCCAGCAGTTTGGCTAGCGGGAGTGAGACCCAGTACTTC. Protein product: CASSLASGSETQYF.

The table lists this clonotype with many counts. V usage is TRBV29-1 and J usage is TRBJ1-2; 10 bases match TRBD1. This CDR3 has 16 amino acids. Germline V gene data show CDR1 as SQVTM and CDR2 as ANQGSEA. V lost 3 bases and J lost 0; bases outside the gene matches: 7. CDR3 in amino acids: CSVDGTGVVSNYGYTF. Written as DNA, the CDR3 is TGCAGCGTTGACGGGACAGGGGTAGTCTCTAACTATGGCTACACCTTC.

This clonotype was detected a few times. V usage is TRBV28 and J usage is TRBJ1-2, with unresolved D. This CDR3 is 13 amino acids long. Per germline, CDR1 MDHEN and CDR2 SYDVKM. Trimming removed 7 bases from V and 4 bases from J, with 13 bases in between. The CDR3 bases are TGTGCCAGCAATCGAGGGTTTAGCTATGGCTACACCTTC. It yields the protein CASNRGFSYGYTF.

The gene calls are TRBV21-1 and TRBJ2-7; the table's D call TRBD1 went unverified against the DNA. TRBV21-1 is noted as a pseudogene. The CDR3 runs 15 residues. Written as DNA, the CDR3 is TGTGCCAGCAGCATAACCGGGACAGGGGCATACGAGCAGTACGTC. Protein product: CASSITGTGAYEQYV.

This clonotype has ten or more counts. The CDR3 DNA follows: TGCAGTGCTAGAGCCGTGGACAGTGTCTACGAGCAGTACGTC. This translates into CSARAVDSVYEQYV. V is TRBV20-1 and J is TRBJ2-7; D perhaps matches TRBD1 (6 bases). The CDR3 is 14 amino acids. Germline CDR1 is DFQATT and CDR2 is SNEGSKA (reference sequence). The V end was cut by 1 base, the J end by 3 bases, with 13 bases between.

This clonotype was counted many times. The CDR3 loop reads CSARTGTVNQPQHF. CDR3 in DNA: TGCAGTGCTCGCACCGGGACGGTGAATCAGCCCCAGCATTTT. This chain connects TRBV20-1 to TRBJ1-5, with D perhaps TRBD1 (5 bases). Per germline, CDR1 DFQATT and CDR2 SNEGSKA (reference sequence). This CDR3 spans 14 amino acids. The V end lost 5 bases, the J end lost 4 bases, and 15 bases lay between the germline ends.

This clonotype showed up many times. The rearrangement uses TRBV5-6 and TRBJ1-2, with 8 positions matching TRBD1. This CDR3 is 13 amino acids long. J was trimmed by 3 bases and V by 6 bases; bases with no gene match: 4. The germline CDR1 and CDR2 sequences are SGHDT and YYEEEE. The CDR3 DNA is TGTGCCAGCACGAAACAGGGGGACTATGGCTACACCTTC. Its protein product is CASTKQGDYGYTF. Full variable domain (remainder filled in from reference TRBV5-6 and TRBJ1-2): DAGVTQSPTHLIKTRGQQVTLRCSPKSGHDTVSWYQQALGQGPQFIFQYYEEEERQRGNFPDRFSGHQFPNYSSELNVNALLLGDSALYLCASTKQGDYGYTFGSGTRLTVV.

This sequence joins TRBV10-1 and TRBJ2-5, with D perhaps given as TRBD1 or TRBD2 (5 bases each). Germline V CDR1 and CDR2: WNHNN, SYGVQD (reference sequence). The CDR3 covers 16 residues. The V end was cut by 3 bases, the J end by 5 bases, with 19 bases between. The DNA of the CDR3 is TGCGCCAGCAGTGAATCGGGGCAGGGCCTGGGGGAGACCCAGTACTTC. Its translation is CASSESGQGLGETQYF.

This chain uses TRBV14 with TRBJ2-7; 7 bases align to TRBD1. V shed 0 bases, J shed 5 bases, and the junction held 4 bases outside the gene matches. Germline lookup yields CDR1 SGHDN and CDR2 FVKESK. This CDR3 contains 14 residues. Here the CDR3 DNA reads TGTGCCAGCAGCCAAGATACGACAGGGAACGAGCAGTACTTC. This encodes CASSQDTTGNEQYF.

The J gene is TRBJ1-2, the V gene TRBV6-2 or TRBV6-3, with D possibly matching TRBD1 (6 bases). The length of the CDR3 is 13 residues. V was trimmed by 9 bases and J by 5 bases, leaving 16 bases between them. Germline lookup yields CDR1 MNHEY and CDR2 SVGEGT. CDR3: CASARGQPYGYTF. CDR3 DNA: TGTGCCAGTGCCCGGGGGCAGCCGTATGGCTACACCTTC.

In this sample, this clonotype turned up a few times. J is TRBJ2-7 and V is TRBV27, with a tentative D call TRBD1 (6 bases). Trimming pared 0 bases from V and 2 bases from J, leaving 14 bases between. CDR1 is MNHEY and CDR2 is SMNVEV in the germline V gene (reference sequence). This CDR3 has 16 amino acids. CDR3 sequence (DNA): TGTGCCAGCAGTTTATCGGGGGCAGGGGTAGCCTACGAGCAGTACTTC. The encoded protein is CASSLSGAGVAYEQYF.

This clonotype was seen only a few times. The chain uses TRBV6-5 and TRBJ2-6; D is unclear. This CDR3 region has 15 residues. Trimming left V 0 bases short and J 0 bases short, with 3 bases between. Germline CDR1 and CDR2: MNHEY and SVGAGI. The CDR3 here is CASSYSDSGANVLTF. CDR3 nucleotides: TGTGCCAGCAGTTACTCGGACTCTGGGGCCAACGTCCTGACTTTC.

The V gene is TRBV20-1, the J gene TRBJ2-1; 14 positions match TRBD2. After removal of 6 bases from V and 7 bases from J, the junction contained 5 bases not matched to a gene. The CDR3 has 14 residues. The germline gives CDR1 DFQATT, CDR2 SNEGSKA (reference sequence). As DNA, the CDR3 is TGCAGTGCGGGACTAGCGGGAGTGATGAATGAGCAGTTCTTC. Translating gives CSAGLAGVMNEQFF.

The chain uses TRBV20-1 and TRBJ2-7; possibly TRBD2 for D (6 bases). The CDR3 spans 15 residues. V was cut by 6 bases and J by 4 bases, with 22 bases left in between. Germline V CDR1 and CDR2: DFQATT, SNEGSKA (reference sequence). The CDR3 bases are TGCAGTGCAAGTACCTTACTCGGGAGCGGTTACGAGCAGTACTTC. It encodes CSASTLLGSGYEQYF.

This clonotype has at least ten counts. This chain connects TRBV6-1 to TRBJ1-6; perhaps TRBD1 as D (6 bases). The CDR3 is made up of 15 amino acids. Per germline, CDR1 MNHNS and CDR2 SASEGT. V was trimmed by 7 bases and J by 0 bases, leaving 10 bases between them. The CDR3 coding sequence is TGTGCCAGCACCACAGGGAGCTCCTATAATTCACCCCTCCACTTT. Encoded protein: CASTTGSSYNSPLHF.

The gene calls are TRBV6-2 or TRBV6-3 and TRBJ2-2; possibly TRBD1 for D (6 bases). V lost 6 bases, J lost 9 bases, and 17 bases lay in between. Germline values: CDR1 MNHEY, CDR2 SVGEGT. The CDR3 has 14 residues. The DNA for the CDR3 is TGTGCCAGCAGCCTTCAAGAGGGGGATCGGGAGCTGTTTTTT. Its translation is CASSLQEGDRELFF.

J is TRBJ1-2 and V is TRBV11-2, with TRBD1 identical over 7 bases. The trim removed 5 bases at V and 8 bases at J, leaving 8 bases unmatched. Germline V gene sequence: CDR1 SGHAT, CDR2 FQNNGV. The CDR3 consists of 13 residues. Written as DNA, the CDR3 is TGTGCCAGCAGCGCCGGGACAGCTGAGGGCTACACCTTC. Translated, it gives CASSAGTAEGYTF.

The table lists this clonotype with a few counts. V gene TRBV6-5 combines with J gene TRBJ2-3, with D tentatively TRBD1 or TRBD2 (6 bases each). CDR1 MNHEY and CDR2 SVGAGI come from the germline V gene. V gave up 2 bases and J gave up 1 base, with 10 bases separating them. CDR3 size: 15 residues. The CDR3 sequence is CASSYQGGRTDTQYF. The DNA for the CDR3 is TGTGCCAGCAGTTACCAAGGGGGGCGCACAGATACGCAGTATTTT.

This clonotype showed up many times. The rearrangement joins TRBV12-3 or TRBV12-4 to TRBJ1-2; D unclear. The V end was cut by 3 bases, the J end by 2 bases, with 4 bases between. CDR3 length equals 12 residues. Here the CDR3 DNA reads TGTGCCAGCAGTTTGCGGAACTATGGCTACACCTTC. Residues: CASSLRNYGYTF.

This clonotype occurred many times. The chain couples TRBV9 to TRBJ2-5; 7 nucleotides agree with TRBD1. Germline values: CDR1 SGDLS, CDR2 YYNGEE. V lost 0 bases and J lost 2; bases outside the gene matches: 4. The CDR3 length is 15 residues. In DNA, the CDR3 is TGTGCCAGCAGCGTAGGGACAGGAATTCAAGAGACCCAGTACTTC. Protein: CASSVGTGIQETQYF. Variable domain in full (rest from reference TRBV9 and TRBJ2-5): DSGVTQTPKHLITATGQRVTLRCSPRSGDLSVYWYQQSLDQGLQFLIQYYNGEERAKGNILERFSAQQFPDLHSELNLSSLELGDSALYFCASSVGTGIQETQYFGPGTRLLVL.

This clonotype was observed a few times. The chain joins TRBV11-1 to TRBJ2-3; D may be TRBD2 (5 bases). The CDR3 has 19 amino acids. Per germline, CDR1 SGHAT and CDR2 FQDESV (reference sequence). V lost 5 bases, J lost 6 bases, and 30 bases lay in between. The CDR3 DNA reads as TGTGCCAGCAGCCCACGGACGGGGATCGGACCAGCACCCCGGGATACGCAGTATTTT. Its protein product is CASSPRTGIGPAPRDTQYF.

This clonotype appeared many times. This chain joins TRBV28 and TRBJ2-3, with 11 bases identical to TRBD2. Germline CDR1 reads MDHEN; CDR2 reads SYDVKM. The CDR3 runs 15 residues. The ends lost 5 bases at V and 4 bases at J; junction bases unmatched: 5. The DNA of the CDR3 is TGTGCCAGCAGTCCGCTAGCGGGAGGTTCAGATACGCAGTATTTT. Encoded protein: CASSPLAGGSDTQYF.

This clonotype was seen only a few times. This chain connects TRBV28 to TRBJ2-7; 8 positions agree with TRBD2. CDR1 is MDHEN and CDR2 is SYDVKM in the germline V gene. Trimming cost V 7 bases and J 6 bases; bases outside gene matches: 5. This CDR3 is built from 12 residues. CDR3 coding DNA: TGTGCCAGCAAGCGGGAGACGCTCGAGCAGTACTTC. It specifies CASKRETLEQYF.